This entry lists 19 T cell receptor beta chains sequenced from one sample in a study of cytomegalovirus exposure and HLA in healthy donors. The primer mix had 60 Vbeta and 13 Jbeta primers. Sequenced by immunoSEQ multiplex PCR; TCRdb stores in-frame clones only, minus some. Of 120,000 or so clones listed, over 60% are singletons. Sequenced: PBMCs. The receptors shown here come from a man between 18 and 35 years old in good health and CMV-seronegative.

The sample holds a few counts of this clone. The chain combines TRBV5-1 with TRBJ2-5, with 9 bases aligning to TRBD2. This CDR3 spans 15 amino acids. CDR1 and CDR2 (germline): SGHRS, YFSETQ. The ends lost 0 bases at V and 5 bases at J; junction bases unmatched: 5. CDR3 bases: TGCGCCAGCAGCTTGGCTGCGGGGGGGCAGGAGACCCAGTACTTC. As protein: CASSLAAGGQETQYF.

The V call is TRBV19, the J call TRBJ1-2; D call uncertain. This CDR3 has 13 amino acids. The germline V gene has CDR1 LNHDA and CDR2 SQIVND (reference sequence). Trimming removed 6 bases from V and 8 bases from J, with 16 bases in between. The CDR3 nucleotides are TGTGCCAGTAGGCTCAACGGAGAGTTAGGCTACACCTTC. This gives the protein CASRLNGELGYTF.

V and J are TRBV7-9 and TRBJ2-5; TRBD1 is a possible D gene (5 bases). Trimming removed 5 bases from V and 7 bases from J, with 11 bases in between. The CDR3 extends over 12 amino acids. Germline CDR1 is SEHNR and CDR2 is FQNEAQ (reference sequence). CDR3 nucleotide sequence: TGTGCCAGCAGCCAGGGTCCTGGGACCCAGTACTTC. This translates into CASSQGPGTQYF.

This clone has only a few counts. CDR3 bases: TGTGCCAGCAGTTTATTGAGGACAGGGGCCTCCCAGCCCCAGCATTTT. Encoded protein: CASSLLRTGASQPQHF. The chain carries TRBV28 and TRBJ1-5, with 9 bases aligning to TRBD1. The CDR3 length is 16 residues. CDR1 is MDHEN and CDR2 is SYDVKM in the germline V gene. V was clipped by 1 base and J by 7 bases; unmatched bases: 8.

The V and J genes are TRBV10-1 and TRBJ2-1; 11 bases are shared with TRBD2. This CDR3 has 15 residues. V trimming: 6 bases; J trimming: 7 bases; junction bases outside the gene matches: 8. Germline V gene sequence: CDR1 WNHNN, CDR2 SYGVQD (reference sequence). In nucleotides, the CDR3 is TGCGCCAGCAGCGCGATAGCGGGAGGGCGAAATGAGCAGTTCTTC. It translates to CASSAIAGGRNEQFF.

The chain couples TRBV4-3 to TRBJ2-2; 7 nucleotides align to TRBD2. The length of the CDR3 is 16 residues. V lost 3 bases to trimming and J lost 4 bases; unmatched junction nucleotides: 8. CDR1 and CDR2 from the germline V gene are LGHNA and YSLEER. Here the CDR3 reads CASSQTGLSITGELFF. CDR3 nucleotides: TGCGCCAGCAGCCAGACGGGACTATCCATCACCGGGGAGCTGTTTTTT.

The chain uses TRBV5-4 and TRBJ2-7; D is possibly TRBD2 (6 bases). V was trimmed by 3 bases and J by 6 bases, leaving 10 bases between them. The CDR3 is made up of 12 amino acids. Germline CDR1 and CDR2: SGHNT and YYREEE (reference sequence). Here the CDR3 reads CASSYMRGEQYF. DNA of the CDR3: TGTGCCAGCAGCTATATGCGGGGCGAGCAGTACTTC.

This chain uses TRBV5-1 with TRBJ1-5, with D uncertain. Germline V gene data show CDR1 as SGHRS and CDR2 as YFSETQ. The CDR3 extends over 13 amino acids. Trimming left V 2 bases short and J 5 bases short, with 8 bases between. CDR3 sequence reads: CASSFFGDQPQHF. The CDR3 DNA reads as TGCGCCAGCAGCTTTTTTGGAGATCAGCCCCAGCATTTT.

The CDR3 protein is CASTGTPAYEQYF. The DNA for the CDR3 is TGTGCCAGCACCGGGACACCAGCCTACGAGCAGTACTTC. This chain links TRBV2 with TRBJ2-7; a possible D gene is TRBD1 (6 bases). Germline lookup yields CDR1 SNHLY and CDR2 FYNNEI. The CDR3 contains 13 residues. V was cut by 7 bases and J by 2 bases, with 12 bases left in between. Drawing the rest from reference TRBV2 and TRBJ2-7, the complete variable domain is EPEVTQTPSHQVTQMGQEVILRCVPISNHLYFYWYRQILGQKVEFLVSFYNNEISEKSEIFDDQFSVERPDGSNFTLKIRSTKLEDSAMYFCASTGTPAYEQYFGPGTRLTVT.

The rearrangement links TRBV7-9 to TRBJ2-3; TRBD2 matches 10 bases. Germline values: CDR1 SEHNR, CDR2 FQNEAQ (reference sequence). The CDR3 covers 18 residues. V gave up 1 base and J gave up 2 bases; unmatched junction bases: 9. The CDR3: CASSLVFRTSGFTDTQYF. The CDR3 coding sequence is TGTGCCAGCAGCTTAGTTTTCAGGACTAGCGGATTCACAGATACGCAGTATTTT.

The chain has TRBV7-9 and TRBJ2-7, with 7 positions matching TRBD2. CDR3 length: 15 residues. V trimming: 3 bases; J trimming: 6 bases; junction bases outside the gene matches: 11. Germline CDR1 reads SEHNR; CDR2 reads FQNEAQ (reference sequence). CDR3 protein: CASSFSVGGPPEQYF. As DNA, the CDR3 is TGTGCCAGCAGCTTTTCGGTGGGAGGGCCCCCCGAGCAGTACTTC.

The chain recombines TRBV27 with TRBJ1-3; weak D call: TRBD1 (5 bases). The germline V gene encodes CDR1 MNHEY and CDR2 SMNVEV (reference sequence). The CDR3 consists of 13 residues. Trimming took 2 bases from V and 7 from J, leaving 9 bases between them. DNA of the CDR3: TGTGCCAGCAGTTTACTCGGGGGGAACACCATATATTTT. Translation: CASSLLGGNTIYF.

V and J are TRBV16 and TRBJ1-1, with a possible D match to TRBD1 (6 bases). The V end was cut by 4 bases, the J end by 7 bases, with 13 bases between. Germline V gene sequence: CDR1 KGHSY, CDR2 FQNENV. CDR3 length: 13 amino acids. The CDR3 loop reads CASSLNTGHEAFF. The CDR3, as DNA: TGTGCCAGCAGCCTAAACACAGGGCATGAAGCTTTCTTT.

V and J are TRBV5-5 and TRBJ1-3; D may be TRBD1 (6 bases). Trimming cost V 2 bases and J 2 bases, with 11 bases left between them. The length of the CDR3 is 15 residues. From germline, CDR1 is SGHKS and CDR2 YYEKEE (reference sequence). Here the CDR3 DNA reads TGTGCCAGCAGCTTACAGGGAGGGGCTGGAAACACCATATATTTT. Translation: CASSLQGGAGNTIYF.

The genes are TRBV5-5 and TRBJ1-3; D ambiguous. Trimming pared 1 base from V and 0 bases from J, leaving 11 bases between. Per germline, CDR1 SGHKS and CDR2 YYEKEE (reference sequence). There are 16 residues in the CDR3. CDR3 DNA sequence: TGTGCCAGCAGCTTGAGCGGACGGAGCTCTGGAAACACCATATATTTT. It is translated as CASSLSGRSSGNTIYF.

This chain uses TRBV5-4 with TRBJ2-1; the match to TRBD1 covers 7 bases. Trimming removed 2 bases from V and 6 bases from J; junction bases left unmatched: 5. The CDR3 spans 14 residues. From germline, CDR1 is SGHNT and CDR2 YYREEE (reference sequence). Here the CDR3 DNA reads TGTGCCAGCAGCTTCGGGACAGCCGGCAATGAGCAGTTCTTC. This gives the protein CASSFGTAGNEQFF.

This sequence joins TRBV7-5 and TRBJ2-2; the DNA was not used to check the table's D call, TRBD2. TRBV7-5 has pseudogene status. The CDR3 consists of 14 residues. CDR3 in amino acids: CASSPVEVTGELFF. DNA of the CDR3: TGTGCCAGCAGCCCCGTCGAGGTCACCGGGGAGCTGTTTTTT.

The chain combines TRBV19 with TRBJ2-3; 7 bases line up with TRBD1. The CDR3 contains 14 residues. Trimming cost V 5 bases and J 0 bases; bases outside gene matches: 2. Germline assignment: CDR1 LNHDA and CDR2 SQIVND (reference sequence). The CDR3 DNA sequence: TGTGCCAGTAGTGGGACAGTCAGCACAGATACGCAGTATTTT. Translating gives CASSGTVSTDTQYF.

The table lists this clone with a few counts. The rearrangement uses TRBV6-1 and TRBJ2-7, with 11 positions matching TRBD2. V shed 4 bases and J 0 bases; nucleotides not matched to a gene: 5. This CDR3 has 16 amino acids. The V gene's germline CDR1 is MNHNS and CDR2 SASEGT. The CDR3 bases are TGTGCCAGCAGTGGGCAAACTAGCGGGAGCTCCTACGAGCAGTACTTC. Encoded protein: CASSGQTSGSSYEQYF.